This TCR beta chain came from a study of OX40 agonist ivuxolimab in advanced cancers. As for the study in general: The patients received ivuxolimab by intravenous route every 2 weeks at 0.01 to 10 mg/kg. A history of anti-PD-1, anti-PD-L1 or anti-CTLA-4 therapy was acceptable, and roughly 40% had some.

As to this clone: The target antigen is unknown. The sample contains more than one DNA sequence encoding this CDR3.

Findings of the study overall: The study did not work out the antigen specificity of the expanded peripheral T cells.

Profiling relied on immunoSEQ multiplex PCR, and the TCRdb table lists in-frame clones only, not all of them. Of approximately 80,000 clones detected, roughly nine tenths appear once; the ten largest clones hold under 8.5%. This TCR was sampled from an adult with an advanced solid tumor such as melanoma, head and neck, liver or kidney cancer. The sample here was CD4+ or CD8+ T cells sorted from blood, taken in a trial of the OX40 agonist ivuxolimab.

Here the CDR3 DNA reads TGTGCCAGCAGCGTCGGTGGAAACACCATATATTTT. Its protein is CASSVGGNTIYF. The rearrangement links TRBV9 to TRBJ1-3; no clear D. The CDR3 loop spans 12 amino acids. The V end was cut by 2 bases, the J end by 3 bases, with 3 bases between. Germline V gene sequence: CDR1 SGDLS, CDR2 YYNGEE.